This T cell receptor beta chain was profiled in a study of blood T cell repertoires in COVID-19. Libraries were prepared by immunoSEQ multiplex PCR; TCRdb keeps only in-frame clonotypes and omits some of them. The table records approximately 210,000 clones, almost 85% of them present only once. Trimming took 0 bases from V and 8 from J, leaving 9 bases between them. Germline V gene sequence: CDR1 SGHNT, CDR2 YYREEE (reference sequence). This CDR3 region has 13 residues. The TCR originated in a man in his forties who had recovered from COVID-19. V is TRBV5-4 and J is TRBJ2-1; D might be TRBD2 (7 bases). Sequencing was done on a sample of PBMCs or T cells enriched from blood (not recorded which). CDR3 loop: CASSLEGGDEQFF. CDR3 DNA: TGTGCCAGCAGCTTGGAGGGGGGGGATGAGCAGTTCTTC.